Detailed here is one TCR beta chain. Germline V lookup: CDR1 SGHTA, CDR2 FQGNSA. The CDR3 loop spans 16 amino acids. The V gene lost 5 bases and the J gene lost 1 base, with 18 bases spanning the gap. Some clones are missing from TCRdb's copy, which holds only in-frame ones; the method was immunoSEQ multiplex PCR. The sample has some 290,000 clones, over 90% seen once; the top ten hold less than 4%. Those designated as exposed participants met a COVID-19 case within 2 weeks before study entry. The data were taken from a study of blood T cell repertoires in COVID-19. Specimen: PBMCs or T cells enriched from blood (not recorded which). The sequence derives from a woman aged 25 to 39 who had been exposed to COVID-19. V is TRBV7-2 and J is TRBJ2-7; D gene uncertain. CDR3 in amino acids: CASSPSPLGWSYEQYF. The CDR3 nucleotides read TGTGCCAGCAGCCCTAGTCCTCTAGGATGGTCCTACGAGCAGTACTTC.